This is a list of T cell receptor beta chains from one sample in a study of T cells in Graves' hyperthyroidism and ophthalmopathy. TCRdb used MiXCR to reprocess the multiplex PCR reads, holding one entry per CDR3 protein. This table holds 75,000 to 100,000 distinct CDR3 sequences, under 65% found once. The source material was blood. Receptors were obtained from a woman aged 40 to 50 with Graves' hyperthyroidism. Each CDR3 is given with its conserved first and last residue. Fields, in order: V gene, clone size, D gene, CDR3 protein. The D gene is left open where the match is weak. For some rows the clone size is stated as once, few or many, or as a class when expanded; others skip it.

TRBV7-9 . . CASSGITANGYKPQHF
TRBV7-2 . . CASSLASGGSYEQYF
TRBV7-8 . . CASSLGRVNTEAWYGYTF
TRBV20-1 many . CSARGGRTSGANVLTF
TRBV7-3 . TRBD1 CASSSTSDRANNEKLFF
TRBV19 once TRBD1 CASSTSRTGGGKTQYF
TRBV7-9 many TRBD2 CASSPPSSGAPREQYF
TRBV5-1 once TRBD2 CASSRLAGGDYEQCF
TRBV15 . TRBD1 CATSSVNDRDSFYGYTF
TRBV29-1 . TRBD1 CSKLTGDTGELFF
TRBV7-9 . . CASSSGGGAETQYF
TRBV7-9 . TRBD1 CASSTADRGPGQPQHF
TRBV7-9 . TRBD1 CASSSGTGLSEKLFF
TRBV20-1 many . CSVREGMNQPQHF
TRBV10-3 . . CAIRGRPAREQYF
TRBV7-8 many . CASSQWAVQETQYF
TRBV28 many . CASSLGAGRGYTF
TRBV25-1 many TRBD2 CASSTSGRLSDTQYF
TRBV10-3 . TRBD2 CAISAGRLAGGNEQYF
TRBV7-8 many TRBD1 CASSRGQEKLFF
TRBV4-1 . . CASRPGTDTGAGNNQPQHF
TRBV7-9 many TRBD2 CASSTGTSGRAPETQYF
TRBV12-3/TRBV12-4 many TRBD1 CASSRQGASQPQHF
TRBV29-1 medium-sized TRBD1 CSVAGTGADGYTF
TRBV20-1 . TRBD2 CSAREGLAGVRETQYF
TRBV12-3/TRBV12-4 few . CASSMTGGFEKQYF
TRBV5-1 many . CASSLGGSSTEAFF
TRBV7-2 many . CASSLDPVGTDTQYF
TRBV15 many . CATSRQGNNNQPQHF
TRBV12-3/TRBV12-4 many . CASSPGVIYGYTF
TRBV7-3 . . CASSQDIRPPTDTQYF
TRBV10-3 . TRBD1 CAISDGDRDTIYF
TRBV11-2 few TRBD1 CASSIRQGSYGYTF
TRBV10-3 few TRBD1 CAISGDRNSPLHF
TRBV29-1 . . CSVGGAGGYTF
TRBV12-3/TRBV12-4 . . CASSLAIGSNQPQYF
TRBV7-9 many . CASSFETVTYEQYF
TRBV2 many TRBD1 CASRSGTGRSSGYTF
TRBV2 many TRBD2 CASSQTSGRVLDREQYF